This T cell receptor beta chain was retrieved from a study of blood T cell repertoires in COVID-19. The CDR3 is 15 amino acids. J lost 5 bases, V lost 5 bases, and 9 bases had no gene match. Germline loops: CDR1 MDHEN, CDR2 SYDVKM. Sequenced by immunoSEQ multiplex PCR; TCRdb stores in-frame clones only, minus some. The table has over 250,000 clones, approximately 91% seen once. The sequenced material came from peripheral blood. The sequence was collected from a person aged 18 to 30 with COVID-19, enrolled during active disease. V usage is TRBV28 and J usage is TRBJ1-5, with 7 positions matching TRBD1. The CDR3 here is CASSIMTGHDQPQHF. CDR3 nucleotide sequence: TGTGCCAGCAGTATAATGACAGGGCATGATCAGCCCCAGCATTTT.